The table lists the clone carrying this T cell receptor beta chain with a few counts. What it binds is unknown. The source of the sample is a study of early stage breast cancer tumors. In the study overall: About 80% of the 16 invasive tumors were ER+, PR+ and HER2-. Samples were sequenced at about 10-fold average coverage. Study-wide findings and caveats: Compared with adjacent normal breast tissue, tumors showed around 2.5-fold greater T cell density and higher clonality. Comparing each tissue with blood distinguished tumor from normal in most of the 16 patients.

The CDR3 is 15 residues long. Trimming took off 5 bases at V and 3 bases at J, with 16 bases between the two ends. CDR1 and CDR2 (germline): MNHEY, SVGAGI. Libraries were prepared by immunoSEQ multiplex PCR; TCRdb keeps only in-frame clonotypes and omits some of them. The sample carries some 10,000 clones, about 78% recorded once. This chain connects TRBV6-5 to TRBJ1-1; the D gene is possibly TRBD1 (6 bases). This TCR derives from a person aged 35 to 50 with breast cancer. The sequenced sample consisted of breast tumor tissue. Written as DNA, the CDR3 is TGTGCCAGCAGTCCCCCGACAGGCCTTTACACTGAAGCTTTCTTT. This gives the protein CASSPPTGLYTEAFF.